This TCR beta chain is from a study of Graves' ophthalmopathy and Graves' hyperthyroidism. Those donors who had ophthalmopathy presented with moderate-to-severe activity, a CAS of ≥3, a NOSPECS of ≥4 and a duration under 3 months. PBMCs had their origin in fresh peripheral blood (about 10 ml). Using RNA transcripts, the TCR beta CDR3 regions were amplified. First-round RT-PCR used HTBI primers; second-round multiplex PCR followed. Via MiXCR, TCRdb re-called the multiplex PCR reads, giving one row per CDR3 protein. The sample shows hundreds of thousands of distinct CDR3 sequences, about 47% of them seen only once. The V end was cut by 3 bases, the J end by 9 bases, with 10 bases between. This CDR3 contains 13 residues. Germline V gene sequence: CDR1 SGHDT, CDR2 YYEEEE.

The sequence came from an adult man with Graves' ophthalmopathy. The sequencing sample was made of peripheral blood. The chain employs TRBV5-6 and TRBJ1-6; no definite D call. The CDR3 reads CASSSWASSPLHF. As DNA, the CDR3 is TGTGCCAGCAGCTCTTGGGCCTCTTCACCCCTCCACTTT.